This entry is about one TCR beta chain. Template material for amplifying TCR beta CDR3 regions consisted of RNA transcripts. The primer set for the first-round RT-PCR of the TCR CDR3 was HTBI. TCRdb reprocessed the multiplex PCR reads with MiXCR, giving one entry per CDR3 protein. The table lists over 400,000 distinct CDR3 sequences, roughly 15% of them singletons, with about 12% in the top ten. These data come from a study of T cells in Graves' hyperthyroidism and ophthalmopathy. The CDR3 is 16 amino acids. With 2 bases clipped from V and 6 bases from J, the junction kept 10 bases outside the gene matches. CDR1 is PRHDT, CDR2 FYEKMQ, per germline (reference sequence).

This chain joins TRBV13 and TRBJ1-5, with 7 positions matching TRBD1. The TCR originated in a man aged 18 to 29 with Graves' ophthalmopathy. Sequenced input: blood. In DNA form, the CDR3 reads TGTGCCAGCAGCTTACGAAGTGACAGGGCAGTTCAGCCCCAGCATTTT. It codes for CASSLRSDRAVQPQHF.